This T cell receptor (beta chain) was recovered during a study of breast tumors, draining lymph nodes, adjacent tissues. This clonotype has a handful of counts. Its target is not known. Relative to the germline gene, one junction end is altered; a read error may explain this. Germline V gene data show CDR1 as KGHDR and CDR2 as SFDVKD. CDR3 length equals 15 residues. General study findings and limits: Tumor TCR diversity was below lymph nodes but above nontumor tissue. Data fit most tumor T cells coming from lymph node, expanding in tumor. Tumor T cell lymph node origin was a supported hypothesis, not proven.

Breast cancer patients provided tissue from their axillary draining lymph nodes. Using its own MiXCR run on the multiplex PCR reads, TCRdb lists one record per CDR3 protein. The data contain around 170,000 distinct CDR3 sequences, approximately 30% of them singletons. The specimen was axillary lymph node tissue. The TCR originated in a female donor with breast cancer. Some clones in this sample may be carry-over from other donors' samples. This rearrangement joins TRBV24-1 to TRBJ2-4, with D possibly matching TRBD1 (6 bases). CDR3 DNA sequence: TGTGCCAGCAGTCAACAGGGATTTGGTCGGAACATTCAGTACTTC. This codes for CASSQQGFGRNIQYF.